This paragraph covers one TCR beta chain sequence. Its antigen is as yet unknown. This CDR3 region has 15 residues. Libraries were UMI-labeled 5' RACE TRB cDNA. TCRdb reprocessed the 5' RACE reads, with one entry per CDR3 protein and no DNA. This sample's table reports 85,000 to 120,000 distinct CDR3 sequences. This entry belongs to a study of CXCR3-negative and CXCR3-positive naive CD8 T cells. Study information: For each library, about 1.5 +/- 0.3 million TRB reads were obtained, some 130 million in total.

General study findings and limits: Unlike memory cells, which differed, naive CXCR3-negative and CXCR3-positive cells had similar TRBV-TRBJ usage. With CXCR3 expression partially decreased after cryopreservation, most assays relied on fresh PBMCs. Hydrophobicity of TRB CDR3s was greater in CXCR3-positive naive cells than in CXCR3-negative naive cells.

The CD45RO-CCR7+CD27+CD95- phenotype denoted naive CD8+ T cells. The sequenced sample consisted of naive CXCR3+ CD8+ T cells from blood. As for subset: CD45RO-CCR7+CD27+CD95- naive CD8+ T cells expressing CXCR3 (TNR3+). The receptor comes from a human donor in good health. Some clones in this sample may be carry-over from other donors' samples. The V gene is TRBV23-1, the J gene TRBJ2-7; there is no DNA to check the TCRdb D call of TRBD1. TRBV23-1 has ORF status, its function being uncertain. CDR3 amino acids: CASSRIGDSYNEQYF.